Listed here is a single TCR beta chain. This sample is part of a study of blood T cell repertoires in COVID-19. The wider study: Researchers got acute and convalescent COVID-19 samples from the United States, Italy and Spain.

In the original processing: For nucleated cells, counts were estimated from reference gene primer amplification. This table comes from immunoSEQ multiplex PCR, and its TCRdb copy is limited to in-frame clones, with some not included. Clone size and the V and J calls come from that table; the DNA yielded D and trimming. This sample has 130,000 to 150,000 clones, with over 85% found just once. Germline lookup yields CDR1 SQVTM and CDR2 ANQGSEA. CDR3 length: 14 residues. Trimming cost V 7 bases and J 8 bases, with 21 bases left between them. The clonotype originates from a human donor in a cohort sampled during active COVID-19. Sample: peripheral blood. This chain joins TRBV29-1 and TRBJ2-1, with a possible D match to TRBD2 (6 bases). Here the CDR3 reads CSAQGGVKVDEQFF. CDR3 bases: TGCAGCGCCCAGGGCGGGGTAAAGGTGGATGAGCAGTTCTTC.